Listed here are 10 T cell receptor beta chains from one sample, sequenced in a study of vaccination and CD4 T cells after COVID-19. These receptors have no known antigen. As for treatment: approximately 9-day PBMC culture with coronavirus spike peptide pools or control peptides (ViraFEST assay). With the Oncomine TCR Beta short-read assay, DNA from cultured CD4+ T cells was sequenced. MiXCR was run by TCRdb on the PCR reads, yielding one entry per CDR3 protein. The data hold 15,000 or so distinct CDR3 sequences, with roughly 47% observed a single time. Sequencing input: CD4+ T cells from blood, cultured in vitro. Receptor source: a human donor who had recovered from COVID-19.

In nucleotides, the CDR3 is TGTGCCACCAGTCCGGGGCCCGAGGGGGGGGAGCTGTTTTTT. It translates to CATSPGPEGGELFF. V is TRBV24-1 and J is TRBJ2-2; D is perhaps TRBD1 or TRBD2 (5 bases each). V lost 6 bases to trimming and J lost 8 bases, with 15 bases between them. The V gene's germline CDR1 is KGHDR and CDR2 SFDVKD. The CDR3 loop spans 14 amino acids.

The V and J genes are TRBV29-1 and TRBJ1-6; D not resolved. The CDR3 is made up of 13 amino acids. Germline CDR1 is SQVTM and CDR2 is ANQGSEA. V was clipped by 6 bases and J by 10 bases, with 16 bases between them. The CDR3, as DNA: TGCAGCGTCATGGGTGCGGTTGACTCACCCCTCCACTTT. Protein sequence: CSVMGAVDSPLHF.

This chain uses TRBV20-1 with TRBJ1-1, with D possibly TRBD1 on 6 matching bases. The germline V and J ends were trimmed by 5 bases and 1 base, with 11 bases remaining between them. This CDR3 is built from 13 residues. CDR1 and CDR2 from the germline V gene are DFQATT and SNEGSKA (reference sequence). The CDR3 loop reads CSAGAGENTEAFF. In nucleotides, the CDR3 is TGCAGTGCTGGAGCAGGGGAGAACACTGAAGCTTTCTTT.

The CDR3 coding sequence is TGTGCCAGCAGTTACGCGGAGAACACTGAAGCTTTCTTT. Translating it yields CASSYAENTEAFF. This sequence joins TRBV6-2 or TRBV6-3 and TRBJ1-1; no definite D call. Deletions cut 2 bases from V and 1 base from J, with 5 bases between. Germline assignment: CDR1 MNHEY and CDR2 SVGEGT. The CDR3 contains 13 residues.

The rearrangement links TRBV6-2 or TRBV6-3 to TRBJ1-1; 8 positions agree with TRBD1. This CDR3 is built from 15 residues. Germline loops: CDR1 MNHEY, CDR2 SVGEGT. The junction had 4 bases not matched to a gene; V was cut back by 0 bases and J by 4 bases. CDR3 coding DNA: TGTGCCAGCAGTTACTCGCGGACAGGGAGCACTGAAGCTTTCTTT. Amino acid sequence: CASSYSRTGSTEAFF.

This clonotype has only a few counts. The V and J genes are TRBV7-8 and TRBJ2-1; the D is unclear. CDR3 length equals 14 residues. Trimming stripped 1 base from V and 1 base from J, with 5 bases between. Germline V gene sequence: CDR1 SGHVS, CDR2 FQNEAQ. The CDR3 sequence: CASSLEKSYNEQFF. For the CDR3, the DNA is TGTGCCAGCAGCTTAGAGAAATCCTACAATGAGCAGTTCTTC.

This clonotype appeared a few times. The chain links TRBV4-1 to TRBJ1-3; D not certain. Trimming pared 4 bases from V and 1 base from J, leaving 17 bases between. Looked up from germline, CDR1 is MGHRA and CDR2 is YSYEKL. This CDR3 is built from 17 residues. The DNA of the CDR3 is TGCGCCAGCAGCCTAAACGCGGCTGCCACTTCTGGAAACACCATATATTTT. It encodes CASSLNAAATSGNTIYF.

The chain combines TRBV12-3 or TRBV12-4 with TRBJ1-5, with D uncertain. V lost 8 bases and J lost 3, with 14 bases in between. The CDR3 runs to 14 residues. The CDR3 nucleotides are TGTGCCAGCGGGAGCGCGTTGTACAATCAGCCCCAGCATTTT. Its translation: CASGSALYNQPQHF.

The chain joins TRBV28 to TRBJ2-5; 14 bases fit TRBD2. J gave up 3 bases and V 10 bases, and 4 bases lay outside the gene matches. The germline CDR1 and CDR2 sequences are MDHEN and SYDVKM. CDR3 length: 14 residues. The CDR3 reads CATTGLAGEETQYF. CDR3 DNA sequence: TGTGCCACCACGGGACTAGCGGGAGAAGAGACCCAGTACTTC.

This chain connects TRBV7-9 to TRBJ2-3; no firm D call. The CDR3 extends over 14 amino acids. CDR1 SEHNR and CDR2 FQNEAQ come from the germline V gene (reference sequence). Trimming left V 2 bases short and J 3 bases short, with 9 bases between. CDR3 in DNA: TGTGCCAGCAGCTTAAGGGAACGAACAGATACGCAGTATTTT. Its translation is CASSLRERTDTQYF. Full variable domain (outside the CDR3, taken from reference TRBV7-9 and TRBJ2-3): DTGVSQNPRHKITKRGQNVTFRCDPISEHNRLYWYRQTLGQGPEFLTYFQNEAQLEKSRLLSDRFSAERPKGSFSTLEIQRTEQGDSAMYLCASSLRERTDTQYFGPGTRLTVL.